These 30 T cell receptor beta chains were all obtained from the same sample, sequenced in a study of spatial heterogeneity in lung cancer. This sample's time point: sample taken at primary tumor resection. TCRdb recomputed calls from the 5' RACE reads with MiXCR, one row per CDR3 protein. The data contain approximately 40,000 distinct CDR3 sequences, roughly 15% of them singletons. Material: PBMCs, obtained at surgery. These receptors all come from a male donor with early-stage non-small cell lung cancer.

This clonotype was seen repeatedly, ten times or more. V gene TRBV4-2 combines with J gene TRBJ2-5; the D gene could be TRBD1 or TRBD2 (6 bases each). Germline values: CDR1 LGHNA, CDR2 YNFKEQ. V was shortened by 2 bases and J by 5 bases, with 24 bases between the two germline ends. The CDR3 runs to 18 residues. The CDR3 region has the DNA TGTGCCAGCAGCCAAAGGGGGGCCTTAGGAGGGCCGTTGGAGACCCAGTACTTC. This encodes CASSQRGALGGPLETQYF.

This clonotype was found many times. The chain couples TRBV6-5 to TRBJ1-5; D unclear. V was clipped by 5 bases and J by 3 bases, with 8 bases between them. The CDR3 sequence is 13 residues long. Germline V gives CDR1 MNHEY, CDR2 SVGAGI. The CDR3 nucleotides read TGTGCCAGCAGTCGCAGGCTCAATCAGCCCCAGCATTTT. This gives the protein CASSRRLNQPQHF.

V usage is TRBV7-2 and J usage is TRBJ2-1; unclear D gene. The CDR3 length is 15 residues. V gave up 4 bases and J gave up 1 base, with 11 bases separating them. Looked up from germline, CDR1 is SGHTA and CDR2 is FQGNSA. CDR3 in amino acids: CASSYISGSYNEQFF. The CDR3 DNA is TGTGCCAGCAGCTATATCTCCGGGTCCTACAATGAGCAGTTCTTC.

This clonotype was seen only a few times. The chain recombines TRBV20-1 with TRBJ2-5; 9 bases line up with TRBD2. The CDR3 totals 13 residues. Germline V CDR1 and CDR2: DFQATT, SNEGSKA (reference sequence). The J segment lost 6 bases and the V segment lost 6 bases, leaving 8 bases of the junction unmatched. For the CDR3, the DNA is TGCAGTGCATATCCTAGCGGGGCGCAGACCCAGTACTTC. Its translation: CSAYPSGAQTQYF.

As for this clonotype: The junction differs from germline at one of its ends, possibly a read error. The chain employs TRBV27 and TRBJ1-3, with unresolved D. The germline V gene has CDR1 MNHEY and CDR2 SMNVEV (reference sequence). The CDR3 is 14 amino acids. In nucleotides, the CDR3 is TGTGCCAGCAATTTAGTAGGCTCCGGAAACACCATATATTTT. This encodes CASNLVGSGNTIYF.

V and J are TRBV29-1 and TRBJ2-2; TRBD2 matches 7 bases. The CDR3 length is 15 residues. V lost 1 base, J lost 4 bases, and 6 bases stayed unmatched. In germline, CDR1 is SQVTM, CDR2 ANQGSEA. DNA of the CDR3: TGCAGCGTTGAAGGGGCGGGGGTCGCCACCGGGGAGCTGTTTTTT. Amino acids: CSVEGAGVATGELFF.

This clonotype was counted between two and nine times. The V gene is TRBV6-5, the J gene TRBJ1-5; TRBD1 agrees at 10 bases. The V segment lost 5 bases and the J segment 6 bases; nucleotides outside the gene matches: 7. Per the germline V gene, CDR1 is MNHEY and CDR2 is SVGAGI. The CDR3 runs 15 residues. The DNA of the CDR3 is TGTGCCAGCAGTCAGGACAGGGGGTTGGGTCAGCCCCAGCATTTT. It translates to CASSQDRGLGQPQHF.

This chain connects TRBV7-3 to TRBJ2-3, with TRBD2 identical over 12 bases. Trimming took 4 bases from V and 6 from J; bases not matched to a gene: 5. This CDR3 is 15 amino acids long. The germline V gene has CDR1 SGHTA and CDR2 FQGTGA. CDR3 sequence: CASSSRLAGVDTQYF. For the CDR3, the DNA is TGTGCCAGCAGCTCACGACTAGCGGGGGTGGATACGCAGTATTTT.

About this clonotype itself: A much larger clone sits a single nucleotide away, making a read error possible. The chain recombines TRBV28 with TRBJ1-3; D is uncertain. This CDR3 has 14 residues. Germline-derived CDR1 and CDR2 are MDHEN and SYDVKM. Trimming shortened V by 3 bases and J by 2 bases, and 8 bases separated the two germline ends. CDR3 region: CASSFDLAGNTIYF. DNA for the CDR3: TGTGCCAGCAGTTTCGACTTGGCTGGAAACACCATATATTTT.

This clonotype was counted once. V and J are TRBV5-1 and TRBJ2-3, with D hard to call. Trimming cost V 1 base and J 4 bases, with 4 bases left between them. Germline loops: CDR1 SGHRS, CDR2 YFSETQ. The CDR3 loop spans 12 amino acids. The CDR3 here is CASSLIPDTQYF. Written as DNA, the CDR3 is TGCGCCAGCAGCTTGATTCCAGATACGCAGTATTTT.

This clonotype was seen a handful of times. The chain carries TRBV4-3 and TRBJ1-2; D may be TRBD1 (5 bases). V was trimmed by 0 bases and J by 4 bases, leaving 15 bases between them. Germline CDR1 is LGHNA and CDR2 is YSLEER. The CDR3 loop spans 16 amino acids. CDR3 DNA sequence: TGCGCCAGCAGCCAAGATCGGGGCTACCATCCCTATGGCTACACCTTC. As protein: CASSQDRGYHPYGYTF.

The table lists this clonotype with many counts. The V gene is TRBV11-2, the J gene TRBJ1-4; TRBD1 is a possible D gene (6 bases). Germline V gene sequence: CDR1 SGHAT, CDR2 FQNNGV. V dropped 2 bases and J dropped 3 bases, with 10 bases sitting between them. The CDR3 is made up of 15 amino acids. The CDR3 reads CASSLRGQSNEKLFF. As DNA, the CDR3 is TGTGCCAGCAGCTTACGGGGGCAGTCTAATGAAAAACTGTTTTTT.

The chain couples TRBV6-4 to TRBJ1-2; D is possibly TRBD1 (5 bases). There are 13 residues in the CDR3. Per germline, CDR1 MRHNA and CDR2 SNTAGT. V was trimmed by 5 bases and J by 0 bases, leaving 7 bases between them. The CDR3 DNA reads TGTGCCAGCAGTAGGACAACTAACTATGGCTACACCTTC. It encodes CASSRTTNYGYTF.

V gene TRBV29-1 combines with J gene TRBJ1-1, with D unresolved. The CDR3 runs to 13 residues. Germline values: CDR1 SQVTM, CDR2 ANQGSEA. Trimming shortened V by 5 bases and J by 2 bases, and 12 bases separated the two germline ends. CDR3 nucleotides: TGCAGCGTTACGGCAGGTAGAAACACTGAAGCTTTCTTT. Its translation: CSVTAGRNTEAFF.

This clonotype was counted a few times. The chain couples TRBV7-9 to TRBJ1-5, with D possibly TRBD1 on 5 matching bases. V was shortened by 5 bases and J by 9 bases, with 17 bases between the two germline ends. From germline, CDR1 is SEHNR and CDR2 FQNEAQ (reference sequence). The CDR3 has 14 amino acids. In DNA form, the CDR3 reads TGTGCCAGCAGCCCCGGGGCCAGCCTGGGGCCCCAGCATTTT. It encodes CASSPGASLGPQHF.

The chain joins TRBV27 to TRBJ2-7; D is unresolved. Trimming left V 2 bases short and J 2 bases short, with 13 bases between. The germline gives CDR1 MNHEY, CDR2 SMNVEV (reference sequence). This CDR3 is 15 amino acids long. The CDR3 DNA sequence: TGTGCCAGCAGTTTAGCCCCTGGACGGGCCTACGAGCAGTACTTC. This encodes CASSLAPGRAYEQYF.

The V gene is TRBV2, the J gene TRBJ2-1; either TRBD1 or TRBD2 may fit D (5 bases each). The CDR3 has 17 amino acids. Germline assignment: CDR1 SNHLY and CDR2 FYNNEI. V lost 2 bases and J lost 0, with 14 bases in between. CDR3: CASSELGRSSSYNEQFF. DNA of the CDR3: TGTGCCAGCAGTGAACTGGGACGGAGTAGCTCCTACAATGAGCAGTTCTTC.

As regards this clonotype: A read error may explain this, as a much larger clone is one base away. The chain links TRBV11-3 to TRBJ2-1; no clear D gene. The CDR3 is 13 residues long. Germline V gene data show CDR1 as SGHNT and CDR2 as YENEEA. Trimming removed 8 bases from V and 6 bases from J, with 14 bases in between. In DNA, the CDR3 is TGTGCCAGCGGCCCCGATCACGGCAATGAGCAGTTCTTC. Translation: CASGPDHGNEQFF.

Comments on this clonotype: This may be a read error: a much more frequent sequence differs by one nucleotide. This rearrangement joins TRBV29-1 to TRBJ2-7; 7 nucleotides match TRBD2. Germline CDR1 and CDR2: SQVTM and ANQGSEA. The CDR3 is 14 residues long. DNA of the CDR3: TGCAGCGCTCTCGGGGAGGGGCTCTCCGACGAGCAGTACTTC. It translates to CSALGEGLSDEQYF.

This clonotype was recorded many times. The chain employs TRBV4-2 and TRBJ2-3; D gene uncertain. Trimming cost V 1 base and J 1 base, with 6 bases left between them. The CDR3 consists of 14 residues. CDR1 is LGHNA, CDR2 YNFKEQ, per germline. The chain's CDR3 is CASSQGAGTDTQYF. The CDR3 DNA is TGTGCCAGCAGCCAAGGCGCAGGCACAGATACGCAGTATTTT.

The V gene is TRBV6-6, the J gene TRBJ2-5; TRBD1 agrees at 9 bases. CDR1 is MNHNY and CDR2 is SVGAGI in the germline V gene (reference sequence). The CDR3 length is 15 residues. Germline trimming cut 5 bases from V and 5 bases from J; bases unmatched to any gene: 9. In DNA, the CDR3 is TGTGCCAGCAGTCGACCGGGACAGGGCGGCGAGACCCAGTACTTC. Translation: CASSRPGQGGETQYF.

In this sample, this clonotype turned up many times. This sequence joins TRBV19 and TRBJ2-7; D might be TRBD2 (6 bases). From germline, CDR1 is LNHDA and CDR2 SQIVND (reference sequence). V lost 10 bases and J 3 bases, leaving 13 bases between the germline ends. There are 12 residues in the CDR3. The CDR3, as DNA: TGTGCCACCGATGACGGGAGCTACGAGCAGTACTTC. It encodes CATDDGSYEQYF.

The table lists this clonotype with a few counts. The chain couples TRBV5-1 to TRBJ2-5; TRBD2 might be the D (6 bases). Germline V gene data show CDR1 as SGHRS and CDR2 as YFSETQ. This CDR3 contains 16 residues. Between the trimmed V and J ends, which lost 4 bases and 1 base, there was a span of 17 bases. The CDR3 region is CASSAAGHTIQETQYF. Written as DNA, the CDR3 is TGCGCCAGCAGCGCGGCGGGGCATACCATCCAAGAGACCCAGTACTTC.

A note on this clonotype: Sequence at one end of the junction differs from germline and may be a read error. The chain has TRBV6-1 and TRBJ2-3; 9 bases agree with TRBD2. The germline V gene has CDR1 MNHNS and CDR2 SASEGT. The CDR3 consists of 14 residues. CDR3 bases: TGTGCCAGCACCTCCGGGACTAGCAAAGATACGCAGTATTTT. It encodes CASTSGTSKDTQYF.

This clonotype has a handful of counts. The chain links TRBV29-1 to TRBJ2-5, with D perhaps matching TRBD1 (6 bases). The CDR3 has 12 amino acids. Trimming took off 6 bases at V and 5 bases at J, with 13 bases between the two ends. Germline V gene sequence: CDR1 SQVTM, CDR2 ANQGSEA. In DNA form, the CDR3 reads TGCAGCGTCGCACAGGGTTTGGAGACCCAGTACTTC. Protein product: CSVAQGLETQYF.

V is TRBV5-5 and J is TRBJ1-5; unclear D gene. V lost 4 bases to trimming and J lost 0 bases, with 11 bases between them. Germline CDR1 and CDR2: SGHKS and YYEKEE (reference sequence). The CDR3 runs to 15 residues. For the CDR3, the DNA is TGTGCCAGCAGCCAAACACCGGATAGCAATCAGCCCCAGCATTTT. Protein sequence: CASSQTPDSNQPQHF. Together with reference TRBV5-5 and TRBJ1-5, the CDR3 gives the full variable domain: DAGVTQSPTHLIKTRGQQVTLRCSPISGHKSVSWYQQVLGQGPQFIFQYYEKEERGRGNFPDRFSARQFPNYSSELNVNALLLGDSALYLCASSQTPDSNQPQHFGDGTRLSIL.

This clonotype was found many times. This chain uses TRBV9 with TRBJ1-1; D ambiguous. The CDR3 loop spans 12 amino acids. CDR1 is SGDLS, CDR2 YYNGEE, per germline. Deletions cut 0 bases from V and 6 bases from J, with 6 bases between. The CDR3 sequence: CASSVVAPEAFF. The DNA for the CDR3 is TGTGCCAGCAGCGTAGTTGCTCCTGAAGCTTTCTTT. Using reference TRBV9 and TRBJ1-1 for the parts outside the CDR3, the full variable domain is DSGVTQTPKHLITATGQRVTLRCSPRSGDLSVYWYQQSLDQGLQFLIQYYNGEERAKGNILERFSAQQFPDLHSELNLSSLELGDSALYFCASSVVAPEAFFGQGTRLTVV.

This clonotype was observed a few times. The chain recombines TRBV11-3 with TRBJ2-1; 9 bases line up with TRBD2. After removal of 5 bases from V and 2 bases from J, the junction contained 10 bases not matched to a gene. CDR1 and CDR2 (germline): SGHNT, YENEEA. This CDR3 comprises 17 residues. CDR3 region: CASSGPSGDLAYNEQFF. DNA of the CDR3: TGTGCCAGCAGCGGGCCTAGCGGGGATCTGGCCTACAATGAGCAGTTCTTC.

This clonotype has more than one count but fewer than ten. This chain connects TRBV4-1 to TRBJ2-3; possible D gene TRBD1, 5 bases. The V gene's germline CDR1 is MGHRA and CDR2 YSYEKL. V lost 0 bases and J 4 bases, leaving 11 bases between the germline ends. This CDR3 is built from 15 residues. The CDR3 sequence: CASSQEATDSDTQYF. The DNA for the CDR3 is TGCGCCAGCAGCCAAGAAGCGACAGATTCAGATACGCAGTATTTT.

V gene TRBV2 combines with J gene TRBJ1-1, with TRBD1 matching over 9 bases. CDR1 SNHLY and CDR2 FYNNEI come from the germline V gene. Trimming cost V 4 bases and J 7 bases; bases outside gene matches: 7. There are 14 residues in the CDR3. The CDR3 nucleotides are TGTGCCAGCAGTGTAAGGACAGGGGCGTTTGAAGCTTTCTTT. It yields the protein CASSVRTGAFEAFF.